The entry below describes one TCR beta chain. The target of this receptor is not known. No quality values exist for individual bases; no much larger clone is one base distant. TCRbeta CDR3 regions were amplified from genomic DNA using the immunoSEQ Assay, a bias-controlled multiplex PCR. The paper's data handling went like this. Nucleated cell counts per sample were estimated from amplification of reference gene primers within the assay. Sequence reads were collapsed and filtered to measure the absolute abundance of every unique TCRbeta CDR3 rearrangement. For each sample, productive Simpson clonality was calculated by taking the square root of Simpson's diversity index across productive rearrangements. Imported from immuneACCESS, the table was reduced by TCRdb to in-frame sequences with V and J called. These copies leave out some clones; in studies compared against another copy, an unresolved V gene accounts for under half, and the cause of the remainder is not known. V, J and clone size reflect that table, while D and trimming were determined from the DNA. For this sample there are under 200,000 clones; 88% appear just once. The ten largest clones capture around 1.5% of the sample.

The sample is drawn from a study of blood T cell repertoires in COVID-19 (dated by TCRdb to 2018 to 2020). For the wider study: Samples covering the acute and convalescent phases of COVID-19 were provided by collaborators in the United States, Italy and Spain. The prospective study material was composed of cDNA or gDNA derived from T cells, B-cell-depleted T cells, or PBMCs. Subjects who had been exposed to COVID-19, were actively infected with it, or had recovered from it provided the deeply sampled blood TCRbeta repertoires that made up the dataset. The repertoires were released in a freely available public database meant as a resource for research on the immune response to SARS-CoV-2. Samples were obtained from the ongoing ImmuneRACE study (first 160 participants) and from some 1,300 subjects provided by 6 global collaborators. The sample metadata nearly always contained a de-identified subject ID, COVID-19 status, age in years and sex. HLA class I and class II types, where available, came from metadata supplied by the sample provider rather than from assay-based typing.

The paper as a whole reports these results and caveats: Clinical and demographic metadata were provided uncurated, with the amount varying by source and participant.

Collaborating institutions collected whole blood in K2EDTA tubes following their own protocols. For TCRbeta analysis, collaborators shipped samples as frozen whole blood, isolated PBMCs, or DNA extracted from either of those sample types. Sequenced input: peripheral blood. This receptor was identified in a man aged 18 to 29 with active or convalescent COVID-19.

CDR3 reads: CASSPWGDTEAFF. DNA sequence: TGTGCCAGCAGTCCCTGGGGGGACACTGAAGCTTTCTTT. The V gene is TRBV14 and the J gene is TRBJ1-1; a tentative D call is TRBD1 (5 bases match). The CDR3 spans 13 residues, from the cysteine through the phenylalanine. CDR3 DNA only is kept here, 39 bases in frame from base 1. Based on the germline V gene, the CDR1 and CDR2 sequences are SGHDN and FVKESK. V is shortened by 6 bases, J by 3 bases, and the region joining them spans 11 bases.